The 13 T cell receptor beta chains listed next were all sequenced from one sample in a study of glioma-infiltrating T cells. TCR alpha and beta CDR3 regions were amplified from RNA using iRepertoire nested multiplex PCR. TCRdb analysed the multiplex PCR reads with MiXCR anew, one entry per CDR3 protein. The sample shows some 110,000 distinct CDR3 sequences, around 23% of them seen only once. Input material: glioma tissue, nonneoplastic brain tissue, or PBMCs (not recorded which). These receptor sequences come from a human donor with low-grade glioma or glioblastoma, undergoing nonglioma brain surgery, or in good health (not recorded which).

This clonotype has a count of ten or more. V gene TRBV7-6 combines with J gene TRBJ2-7, with D hard to call. Between the trimmed V and J ends, which lost 5 bases and 1 base, there was a span of 12 bases. This CDR3 has 14 residues. Germline loops: CDR1 SGHVS, CDR2 FNYEAQ. CDR3 coding DNA: TGTGCCAGCAGCCAAGACTCGCTATCCTACGAGCAGTACTTC. Its protein product is CASSQDSLSYEQYF.

This clonotype was counted between two and nine times. The rearrangement links TRBV19 to TRBJ1-1; D gene unclear. The germline CDR1 and CDR2 sequences are LNHDA and SQIVND (reference sequence). The CDR3 runs to 14 residues. V lost 3 bases, J lost 3 bases, and 11 bases lay in between. CDR3 coding DNA: TGTGCCAGTAGTATTTATCGATACGACACTGAAGCTTTCTTT. It translates to CASSIYRYDTEAFF.

This clonotype has ten or more counts. This rearrangement joins TRBV6-1 to TRBJ2-7; D is unclear. Germline V gives CDR1 MNHNS, CDR2 SASEGT. The V and J ends lost 0 bases and 3 bases respectively, with 12 bases between them. This CDR3 region has 15 residues. The CDR3 nucleotides read TGTGCCAGCAGTGAAGCGTATGGCGGAATCTACGAGCAGTACTTC. It codes for CASSEAYGGIYEQYF.

This clonotype was seen repeatedly, ten times or more. J is TRBJ2-2 and V is TRBV19; 15 nucleotides match TRBD2. Trimming removed 9 bases from V and 6 bases from J; junction bases left unmatched: 8. Per the germline V gene, CDR1 is LNHDA and CDR2 is SQIVND (reference sequence). There are 16 residues in the CDR3. The DNA of the CDR3 is TGTGCCAGCCTCGAGGGACTAGCGGGAGGTTCCGGGGAGCTGTTTTTT. Residues: CASLEGLAGGSGELFF.

Comments on this clonotype: Possible read error: a much larger clone is one base away. The final CDR3 position lacks the conserved phenylalanine or tryptophan, pointing to a likely read error. V is TRBV5-4 and J is TRBJ1-1, with TRBD1 identical over 9 bases. CDR1 and CDR2 from the germline V gene are SGHNT and YYREEE (reference sequence). CDR3 length: 12 residues. The CDR3 loop is CEKGTGTTEAFL. In DNA, the CDR3 is TGTGAAAAAGGGACAGGGACCACTGAAGCTTTCCTT.

This clonotype has ten or more counts. The chain employs TRBV28 and TRBJ1-2, with D unresolved. There are 11 residues in the CDR3. Germline V gives CDR1 MDHEN, CDR2 SYDVKM. V was pared by 6 bases and J by 5 bases, with 7 bases between. The CDR3 coding sequence is TGTGCCAGCAGGGAGGGATATGGCTACACCTTC. This translates into CASREGYGYTF.

The V and J genes are TRBV9 and TRBJ1-3; the D is unclear. From germline, CDR1 is SGDLS and CDR2 YYNGEE. The V and J ends lost 4 bases and 0 bases respectively, with 14 bases between them. There are 16 residues in the CDR3. Written as DNA, the CDR3 is TGTGCCAGCAGCCCGCGGGCCGTCTTCTCTGGAAACACCATATATTTT. This encodes CASSPRAVFSGNTIYF.

The chain carries TRBV18 and TRBJ2-6; D not certain. Germline values: CDR1 KGHSH, CDR2 LQKENI. The V end was cut by 10 bases, the J end by 1 base, with 8 bases between. The CDR3 spans 13 residues. The CDR3 bases are TGTGCCATCACAGCTTCTGGGGCCAACGTCCTGACTTTC. Translation gives CAITASGANVLTF.

In this sample, this clonotype turned up many times. V usage is TRBV3-1 and J usage is TRBJ2-7; D perhaps matches TRBD1 (7 bases). This CDR3 contains 15 residues. V lost 0 bases and J lost 1, with 10 bases in between. The V gene's germline CDR1 is LGHDT and CDR2 YNNKEL (reference sequence). In nucleotides, the CDR3 is TGTGCCAGCAGCCAAGACGGGGGACAGTCCTACGAGCAGTACTTC. It is translated as CASSQDGGQSYEQYF.

Remarks on this clonotype: A junction boundary mismatches the germline segment, possibly from a read error. The chain combines TRBV29-1 with TRBJ2-1, with D perhaps assigned TRBD1 or TRBD2 (5 bases each). The germline gives CDR1 SQVTM, CDR2 ANQGSEA. The CDR3 has 17 residues. DNA for the CDR3: TGCGGCGTTGAATTATCCGGGGCCTTTTTTTCCTACAATGAGCAGTTCTTC. It encodes CGVELSGAFFSYNEQFF.

This clonotype was seen many times. An end of the junction differs from the germline gene, which may be a read error. J is TRBJ1-5 and V is TRBV6-1; D possibly corresponds to TRBD1 (5 bases). The CDR3 length is 16 residues. The germline gives CDR1 MNHNS, CDR2 SASEGT. The CDR3 DNA sequence: TGTGCCAACAGTCCTAGAAGGGGAGAGGTTTATCAGCCCCAGCATTTT. It codes for CANSPRRGEVYQPQHF.

For this clonotype: This may come from a read error, since a much larger clone is one base off. The genes are TRBV11-1 and TRBJ1-6; D gene unclear. This CDR3 spans 14 amino acids. Germline lookup yields CDR1 SGHAT and CDR2 FQDESV (reference sequence). The CDR3 DNA is TGTGCCAGCAGCTTAAGTCCGTATAGTTCACCCCTCCACTTT. Translated: CASSLSPYSSPLHF. The variable domain in full, with the rest retrieved from reference TRBV11-1 and TRBJ1-6, is EAEVAQSPRYKITEKSQAVAFWCDPISGHATLYWYRQILGQGPELLVQFQDESVVDDSQLPKDRFSAERLKGVDSTLKIQPAELGDSAMYLCASSLSPYSSPLHFGNGTRLTVT.

The chain links TRBV12-5 to TRBJ2-1; D possibly corresponds to TRBD2 (5 bases). The CDR3 is made up of 13 amino acids. The V and J ends lost 4 bases and 4 bases respectively, with 8 bases between them. Germline values: CDR1 LGHNT, CDR2 FRNRAP. CDR3 nucleotide sequence: TGTGCTAGTGGTTCTAGCAGATACAATGAGCAGTTCTTC. This translates into CASGSSRYNEQFF.